This is a list of T cell receptor beta chains from one sample in a study of T cells in Graves' hyperthyroidism and ophthalmopathy. One entry per CDR3 protein results from TCRdb running MiXCR on the multiplex PCR reads. The table shows 450,000 to 600,000 distinct CDR3 sequences, with approximately 20% occurring only once. The sample consisted of blood. The receptors originated from a man aged 40-49 years with Graves' ophthalmopathy. Each CDR3 is given with its conserved first and last residue. The D gene is left open where the match is weak. The size of a clone is reported for some rows only, either as once, few or many, or as a class for expanded clones.

clone size: many; J gene: TRBJ2-3; D gene: .; V gene: TRBV20-1; CDR3 protein: CSSSDRSTDTQYF; CDR3 DNA: TGCAGTTCATCAGACAGGTCCACAGATACGCAGTATTTT
clone size: .; J gene: TRBJ1-1; D gene: .; V gene: TRBV19; CDR3 protein: CASSIAVGGEAFF; CDR3 DNA: TGTGCCAGTAGTATAGCGGTGGGTGGTGAAGCTTTCTTT
clone size: many; J gene: TRBJ2-3; D gene: .; V gene: TRBV20-1; CDR3 protein: CSARDPATSTDTQYF; CDR3 DNA: TGCAGTGCTAGAGATCCGGCTACTAGCACAGATACGCAGTATTTT
clone size: few; J gene: TRBJ2-2; D gene: .; V gene: TRBV7-2; CDR3 protein: CASSLEWGHGELFF; CDR3 DNA: TGTGCCAGCAGCTTAGAATGGGGGCACGGGGAGCTGTTTTTT
clone size: few; J gene: TRBJ2-1; D gene: .; V gene: TRBV10-3; CDR3 protein: CAISESWGYNEQFF; CDR3 DNA: TGTGCCATCAGTGAGTCTTGGGGATACAATGAGCAGTTCTTC
clone size: few; J gene: TRBJ2-1; D gene: .; V gene: TRBV7-3; CDR3 protein: CASSPQGGGYYNEQFF; CDR3 DNA: TGTGCCAGCAGCCCGCAAGGGGGGGGATACTACAATGAGCAGTTCTTC
clone size: .; J gene: TRBJ2-1; D gene: TRBD1; V gene: TRBV30; CDR3 protein: CAWSVSGTAYNEQFF; CDR3 DNA: TGTGCCTGGAGTGTATCCGGGACAGCCTACAATGAGCAGTTCTTC
clone size: few; J gene: TRBJ2-7; D gene: TRBD2; V gene: TRBV7-9; CDR3 protein: CASRPGLVDEQYF; CDR3 DNA: TGTGCCAGCCGACCGGGACTAGTTGACGAGCAGTACTTC
clone size: many; J gene: TRBJ2-1; D gene: TRBD2; V gene: TRBV20-1; CDR3 protein: CSARASGRTNEQFF; CDR3 DNA: TGCAGTGCTAGAGCCAGCGGGAGAACAAATGAGCAGTTCTTC
clone size: .; J gene: TRBJ2-1; D gene: TRBD2; V gene: TRBV4-1; CDR3 protein: CASSQVAGGPDEQFF; CDR3 DNA: TGCGCCAGCAGCCAAGTTGCGGGGGGGCCCGATGAGCAGTTCTTC